This T cell receptor (beta chain) was sequenced for a study of T cell changes during pregnancy in multiple sclerosis. The CDR3 sequence is 13 residues long. The germline V gene encodes CDR1 SNHLY and CDR2 FYNNEI. Trimming took off 6 bases at V and 0 bases at J, with 9 bases between the two ends. Assay used: immunoSEQ multiplex PCR; TCRdb lists only in-frame clones, some missing. The sample gives approximately 60,000 clones, over 85% of which show up once; 2.5% to 3.5% is in the top ten. This receptor was taken from a female donor with multiple sclerosis, enrolled in a pregnancy study. The chain recombines TRBV2 with TRBJ2-7; unclear D gene. The starting material was CD8+ T cells from peripheral blood mononuclear cells, obtained in the second trimester of pregnancy. CDR3 nucleotide sequence: TGTGCCAGCAGAGTTGTTAGCTCCTACGAGCAGTACTTC. It is translated as CASRVVSSYEQYF.